The text below deals with one TCR beta chain. Its antigen remains unknown. The data were taken from a study of cytomegalovirus exposure and HLA in healthy donors. CDR1 and CDR2 (germline): SGHVS, FQNEAQ. The CDR3 runs 15 residues. Trimming took 8 bases from V and 5 from J; bases not matched to a gene: 11. A multiplex PCR was run with 60 Vbeta primers and 13 Jbeta primers. Some clones are missing from TCRdb's copy, which holds only in-frame ones; the method was immunoSEQ multiplex PCR. This table has 140,000 to 150,000 clones, about four fifths appearing once. The study, taken as a whole, reports: A later analysis showed HLA-associated TCR beta chains outstripping equally common others in clonal expansion. For most TCR beta V segments, an earlier analysis put the productive rate at about 90% or about 30% of the time. Another analysis was done later, and it associated around 16,000 TCR beta sequences with HLA alleles at 0.05 false discovery rate. With high specificity and sensitivity, the classifier reportedly diagnosed cytomegalovirus status.

The V gene is TRBV7-8, the J gene TRBJ2-5; 10 bases map to TRBD2. The sequence derives from a woman aged 18-29 years in good health and CMV-seropositive. The sample was PBMCs. The CDR3: CASRDYSGGWETQYF. CDR3 coding DNA: TGTGCCAGCCGCGACTATAGCGGGGGGTGGGAGACCCAGTACTTC.